What follows are 8 T cell receptor beta chains derived from one specimen sequenced in a study of blood T cell repertoires in COVID-19. The protocol was immunoSEQ multiplex PCR, while the TCRdb copy is restricted to in-frame clones and leaves out a portion. The sample carries approximately 40,000 clones, about four fifths recorded once. The source material was peripheral blood. The source is a man at least 80 years old with active or convalescent COVID-19.

The J gene is TRBJ2-7, the V gene TRBV6-5; 8 nucleotides agree with TRBD1. The CDR3 sequence is 14 residues long. Germline V gene sequence: CDR1 MNHEY, CDR2 SVGAGI. With V trimmed by 5 bases and J by 7 bases, 10 bases remained unmatched. In nucleotides, the CDR3 is TGTGCCAGCAGTCGGACAGGGAGTAATTTGGAGCAGTACTTC. Protein sequence: CASSRTGSNLEQYF.

The chain recombines TRBV28 with TRBJ1-2; D might be TRBD1 (6 bases). V lost 5 bases, J lost 3 bases, and 13 bases lay in between. This CDR3 is 14 amino acids long. Looked up from germline, CDR1 is MDHEN and CDR2 is SYDVKM. Here the CDR3 reads CASSPFDRYYGYTF. CDR3 in DNA: TGTGCCAGCAGTCCCTTTGACAGGTACTATGGCTACACCTTC.

V gene TRBV5-4 combines with J gene TRBJ2-7; 12 bases line up with TRBD2. This CDR3 is 14 amino acids long. Germline V gene sequence: CDR1 SGHNT, CDR2 YYREEE (reference sequence). V dropped 4 bases and J dropped 4; count of bases not matched to a gene: 3. CDR3 residues: CASSTGLAGYEQYF. Written as DNA, the CDR3 is TGTGCCAGCAGCACCGGACTAGCGGGGTACGAGCAGTACTTC.

A few counts support this clone. The chain combines TRBV25-1 with TRBJ2-7, with D hard to call. The germline V gene encodes CDR1 MGHDK and CDR2 SYGVNS. The CDR3 loop spans 13 amino acids. V gave up 4 bases and J gave up 3 bases, with 10 bases separating them. The CDR3, as DNA: TGTGCCAGCAGTGCCGCTACTATCTACGAGCAGTACTTC. This codes for CASSAATIYEQYF.

The V and J genes are TRBV1 and TRBJ2-4; the DNA was not compared with TRBD1, the D call given in the table. TRBV1 is recorded as a pseudogene. This CDR3 is 15 amino acids long. DNA for the CDR3: TGCACCAGCAGCCAAGACAGGGGGCCGAAAAACATTCAGTACTTC. Protein sequence: CTSSQDRGPKNIQYF.

The chain recombines TRBV5-5 with TRBJ2-1; 10 nucleotides match TRBD2. Germline V lookup: CDR1 SGHKS, CDR2 YYEKEE (reference sequence). J gave up 6 bases and V 2 bases, and 5 bases lay outside the gene matches. The CDR3 covers 15 residues. This CDR3 is CASSLALAGVNEQFF. The CDR3 DNA sequence: TGTGCCAGCAGCTTAGCCCTAGCGGGAGTCAATGAGCAGTTCTTC.

The gene calls are TRBV28 and TRBJ1-2; tentatively, D is TRBD1 (5 bases). From germline, CDR1 is MDHEN and CDR2 SYDVKM. The V gene lost 1 base and the J gene lost 0 bases, with 27 bases spanning the gap. The CDR3 sequence is 21 residues long. The CDR3 loop is CASSLSSGWGGLENSNYGYTF. CDR3 DNA: TGTGCCAGCAGTTTATCTTCTGGTTGGGGGGGTCTGGAGAATTCTAACTATGGCTACACCTTC.

This clone appeared a single time. V gene TRBV19 combines with J gene TRBJ1-1; D ambiguous. This CDR3 contains 15 residues. Germline V gene sequence: CDR1 LNHDA, CDR2 SQIVND (reference sequence). Trimming left V 0 bases short and J 4 bases short, with 12 bases between. The CDR3 loop is CASSIDQPGSTEAFF. The CDR3 DNA reads TGTGCCAGTAGTATAGATCAACCCGGGTCCACTGAAGCTTTCTTT.